Included here is one T cell receptor beta chain sequence, with context. Original methodology: ImmunoSEQ gave junction-only sequences without quality scores, so filtering differed. Using immunoSEQ multiplex PCR, the repertoire was profiled, and TCRdb retains in-frame clones only, with some absent. The DNA was the basis for D and trimming; V, J and clone size are from that table. The sample has under 1 million clones, roughly 96% seen once. The data were taken from a study of shared clonotypes between healthy human individuals. On the study more broadly: Per donor, three plates held CD4 naive cells, three held CD4 memory, two held CD8 naive and one held CD8 memory.

This CDR3 has 11 amino acids. Deletions cut 6 bases from V and 4 bases from J, with 6 bases between. CDR1 SEHNR and CDR2 FQNEAQ come from the germline V gene (reference sequence). Naive CD8 cells were CD45RO-negative, positively selected for CCR7, excluding terminally differentiated effector memory CD45RA+ cells. Everyone who donated was a Caucasian adult who lived in Nashville, Tennessee. The chain employs TRBV7-9 and TRBJ1-1; D gene unclear. Source material: naive CD8+ T cells sorted from blood. The receptor comes from a man aged 30-40 years in good health. CDR3 bases: TGTGCCAGCAGTTCCATCACTGAAGCTTTCTTT. Amino acids: CASSSITEAFF.